This TCR beta chain was observed in a study of blood T cell repertoires in COVID-19. Turning to the study itself: Nucleic acid was either cDNA or gDNA, and it came from T cells, B-cell-depleted T cells, or PBMCs.

CDR1 LGHNA and CDR2 YSLEER come from the germline V gene. This CDR3 is built from 14 residues. The V and J ends lost 3 bases and 9 bases respectively, with 15 bases between them. Here immunoSEQ multiplex PCR was the method, and the copy in TCRdb shows in-frame clones only, minus some. The sample holds approximately 150,000 clones, about four fifths seen once. The specimen was peripheral blood. The source is a woman in her 70s with acute or convalescent COVID-19. V and J are TRBV4-3 and TRBJ2-1, with D maybe TRBD2 (5 bases). The CDR3 is CASSHVGRVGEQFF. CDR3 coding DNA: TGCGCCAGCAGCCATGTAGGGCGGGTAGGTGAGCAGTTCTTC.